Below are 2 T cell receptor beta chains sequenced from a single sample in a study of cytomegalovirus exposure and HLA in healthy donors. With 60 Vbeta and 13 Jbeta primers, the PCR was carried out. This table comes from immunoSEQ multiplex PCR, and its TCRdb copy is limited to in-frame clones, with some not included. The table shows some 40,000 clones, with 82% occurring only once. Input material: PBMCs. These receptors were taken from a woman between 18 and 30 years old in good health and CMV-seropositive.

The chain couples TRBV19 to TRBJ1-5, with a tentative D call TRBD1 (5 bases). The ends were cut back, 4 bases at V and 3 bases at J, with 10 bases in the middle. This CDR3 is built from 14 residues. Germline CDR1 reads LNHDA; CDR2 reads SQIVND (reference sequence). The CDR3 is CASSNDRNNQPQHF. As DNA, the CDR3 is TGTGCCAGTAGTAACGACAGAAACAATCAGCCCCAGCATTTT.

The chain is built from TRBV11-1 and TRBJ2-3, with 10 nucleotides matching TRBD2. The junction had 3 bases not matched to a gene; V was cut back by 5 bases and J by 1 base. The CDR3 extends over 15 amino acids. Germline V gene sequence: CDR1 SGHAT, CDR2 FQDESV (reference sequence). CDR3 loop: CASSLGTSGTDTQYF. CDR3 DNA sequence: TGTGCCAGCAGCCTGGGGACTAGCGGCACAGATACGCAGTATTTT. Combining the CDR3 with reference TRBV11-1 and TRBJ2-3 gives the whole variable domain EAEVAQSPRYKITEKSQAVAFWCDPISGHATLYWYRQILGQGPELLVQFQDESVVDDSQLPKDRFSAERLKGVDSTLKIQPAELGDSAMYLCASSLGTSGTDTQYFGPGTRLTVL.